These 27 T cell receptor beta chains came from one sample sequenced in a study of CD8 T cells in ankylosing spondylitis. MiXCR, run by TCRdb on the 5' RACE reads, gives a single entry per CDR3 protein. This table holds fewer than 250,000 distinct CDR3 sequences, roughly a third found once. Sequenced input: blood, either unsorted or a sorted T cell fraction (not recorded which). The receptors here all came from a male donor with ankylosing spondylitis or in good health (not recorded which).

This chain links TRBV21-1 with TRBJ1-2; the tabulated D call, TRBD1, remains unverified against the DNA. TRBV21-1 is noted as a pseudogene. The CDR3 has 18 amino acids. The CDR3 reads CASSKEGGRTGDDYGYTF. DNA of the CDR3: TGTGCCAGCAGCAAAGAAGGCGGTAGGACAGGGGACGACTATGGCTACACCTTC.

The chain employs TRBV5-1 and TRBJ1-6, with unresolved D. Per the germline V gene, CDR1 is SGHRS and CDR2 is YFSETQ. There are 16 residues in the CDR3. Between the trimmed V and J ends, which lost 0 bases and 6 bases, there was a span of 13 bases. The CDR3 reads CASSLAVGSVNSPLHF. Written as DNA, the CDR3 is TGCGCCAGCAGCTTGGCCGTAGGCAGTGTTAATTCACCCCTCCACTTT.

A few counts support this clonotype. CDR3 DNA sequence: TGTGCCACCAGCAGAGATTTCCATAGCAATCAGCCCCAGCATTTT. Protein product: CATSRDFHSNQPQHF. The V call is TRBV15, the J call TRBJ1-5; D gene ambiguous. The germline V and J ends were trimmed by 0 bases and 0 bases, with 6 bases remaining between them. This CDR3 comprises 15 residues. The germline V gene has CDR1 LNHNV and CDR2 YYDKDF (reference sequence).

This clonotype was detected only once. The genes are TRBV29-1 and TRBJ2-7; a weak D match, TRBD2 (6 bases). This CDR3 region has 13 residues. The germline V and J ends were trimmed by 4 bases and 1 base, with 11 bases remaining between them. CDR1 and CDR2 (germline): SQVTM, ANQGSEA. CDR3 residues: CSVGAGSSYEQYF. The CDR3 nucleotides read TGCAGCGTTGGTGCGGGGTCTTCCTACGAGCAGTACTTC.

This clonotype was seen only a few times. CDR3 nucleotide sequence: TGTGCCACCAGCAGAGATAAGGGACGCACAGATACGCAGTATTTT. Its translation is CATSRDKGRTDTQYF. The chain joins TRBV15 to TRBJ2-3; D possibly uses TRBD1 or TRBD2 (5 bases each). The CDR3 totals 15 residues. Trimming cost V 0 bases and J 1 base, with 8 bases left between them. Germline values: CDR1 LNHNV, CDR2 YYDKDF (reference sequence). Full variable domain (outside the CDR3, taken from reference TRBV15 and TRBJ2-3): DAMVIQNPRYQVTQFGKPVTLSCSQTLNHNVMYWYQQKSSQAPKLLFHYYDKDFNNEADTPDNFQSRRPNTSFCFLDIRSPGLGDTAMYLCATSRDKGRTDTQYFGPGTRLTVL.

This clonotype was seen repeatedly, ten times or more. V usage is TRBV6-5 and J usage is TRBJ2-3; D call uncertain. V was shortened by 2 bases and J by 1 base, with 4 bases between the two germline ends. CDR1 is MNHEY, CDR2 SVGAGI, per germline. The CDR3 totals 13 residues. As DNA, the CDR3 is TGTGCCAGCAGTTACGGGGGCACAGATACGCAGTATTTT. Residues: CASSYGGTDTQYF.

This clonotype was picked up many times. The chain combines TRBV6-1 with TRBJ2-3; tentative D call: TRBD1 (6 bases). CDR1 and CDR2 from the germline V gene are MNHNS and SASEGT. The CDR3 runs to 13 residues. The germline V and J ends were trimmed by 8 bases and 6 bases, with 15 bases remaining between them. The CDR3 DNA reads TGTGCCAGCGTGGGACACACATCGGATACGCAGTATTTT. Translation gives CASVGHTSDTQYF.

This clonotype was picked up a small number of times. The gene calls are TRBV7-8 and TRBJ2-5, with TRBD2 identical over 14 bases. With 5 bases clipped from V and 2 bases from J, the junction kept 10 bases outside the gene matches. The CDR3 sequence is 18 residues long. In germline, CDR1 is SGHVS, CDR2 FQNEAQ. The CDR3 nucleotides read TGTGCCAGCAGCCTGGCGGGACTAGCGGGGGAGCAACAAGAGACCCAGTACTTC. As protein: CASSLAGLAGEQQETQYF.

The chain recombines TRBV20-1 with TRBJ2-3, with D tentatively TRBD1 (5 bases). V lost 5 bases to trimming and J lost 0 bases, with 21 bases between them. There are 17 residues in the CDR3. The germline V gene encodes CDR1 DFQATT and CDR2 SNEGSKA (reference sequence). Written as DNA, the CDR3 is TGCAGTGCTGGAAGAGATGCGACAGCTGATAGCACAGATACGCAGTATTTT. Encoded protein: CSAGRDATADSTDTQYF.

The V call is TRBV7-2, the J call TRBJ1-3; D gene ambiguous. Between the trimmed V and J ends, which lost 3 bases and 4 bases, there was a span of 10 bases. There are 14 residues in the CDR3. Germline values: CDR1 SGHTA, CDR2 FQGNSA. The CDR3 nucleotides read TGTGCCAGCAGCTTTTTCGGCAGGGGAAACACCATATATTTT. This sequence encodes CASSFFGRGNTIYF.

This clonotype showed up just a few times. The V gene is TRBV12-3 or TRBV12-4, the J gene TRBJ2-1; 8 bases agree with TRBD2. The CDR3 totals 14 residues. V shed 5 bases and J 3 bases; nucleotides not matched to a gene: 3. The CDR3 nucleotides read TGTGCCAGCAGTGGACTAGCCCTCTACAATGAGCAGTTCTTC. It codes for CASSGLALYNEQFF.

This clonotype was detected only a few times. The chain combines TRBV25-1 with TRBJ2-7; D could derive from TRBD1 or TRBD2 (5 bases each). Trimming shortened V by 8 bases and J by 4 bases, and 15 bases separated the two germline ends. This CDR3 contains 13 residues. The V gene's germline CDR1 is MGHDK and CDR2 SYGVNS. The DNA for the CDR3 is TGTGCCAGCTTGGCGCGTGGGGGATACGAGCAGTACTTC. Its protein is CASLARGGYEQYF.

This chain connects TRBV20-1 to TRBJ2-3, with D possibly matching TRBD1 (5 bases). Trimming pared 4 bases from V and 4 bases from J, leaving 12 bases between. Per germline, CDR1 DFQATT and CDR2 SNEGSKA (reference sequence). The CDR3 has 13 amino acids. CDR3 bases: TGCAGTGCTATAGAGCTAGGGGCAGATACGCAGTATTTT. Translated, it gives CSAIELGADTQYF.

This clonotype was seen once. The chain combines TRBV3-1 with TRBJ1-5; D remains ambiguous. The CDR3 runs to 13 residues. Germline CDR1 reads LGHDT; CDR2 reads YNNKEL (reference sequence). Trimming stripped 0 bases from V and 7 bases from J, with 7 bases between. The CDR3 region is CASSQDKNQPQHF. The CDR3 coding sequence is TGTGCCAGCAGCCAAGACAAGAACCAGCCCCAGCATTTT.

The chain combines TRBV7-8 with TRBJ2-7, with 8 nucleotides matching TRBD1. The germline gives CDR1 SGHVS, CDR2 FQNEAQ. The J segment lost 5 bases and the V segment lost 6 bases, leaving 15 bases of the junction unmatched. The CDR3 consists of 16 residues. For the CDR3, the DNA is TGTGCCAGCAGGGCAAAAATCTGGGACAGGTTAAACGAGCAGTACTTC. Translated: CASRAKIWDRLNEQYF.

The chain employs TRBV7-9 and TRBJ2-3, with 8 bases lining up with TRBD2. Germline V gene data show CDR1 as SEHNR and CDR2 as FQNEAQ (reference sequence). With 5 bases clipped from V and 0 bases from J, the junction kept 7 bases outside the gene matches. The CDR3 is 16 residues long. CDR3 residues: CASSHTSGVSTDTQYF. The CDR3 DNA reads TGTGCCAGCAGCCATACTAGCGGAGTGAGCACAGATACGCAGTATTTT.

This clonotype occurred a few times. This chain connects TRBV24-1 to TRBJ2-5; perhaps TRBD1 as D (5 bases). This CDR3 has 13 residues. Trimming took 4 bases from V and 1 from J, leaving 6 bases between them. Per germline, CDR1 KGHDR and CDR2 SFDVKD. The CDR3 DNA reads as TGTGCCACCAGTGACAGGGTCCAAGAGACCCAGTACTTC. Translating gives CATSDRVQETQYF.

This rearrangement joins TRBV12-3 or TRBV12-4 to TRBJ1-6; D call uncertain. V lost 3 bases, J lost 0 bases, and 6 bases lay in between. The CDR3 has 15 amino acids. CDR3 sequence reads: CASSLVPSYNSPLHF. DNA of the CDR3: TGTGCCAGCAGTTTGGTTCCCTCCTATAATTCACCCCTCCACTTT.

This clonotype was recorded at least ten times. The V call is TRBV29-1, the J call TRBJ1-2, with TRBD1 matching over 7 bases. This CDR3 comprises 13 residues. J gave up 9 bases and V 6 bases, and 13 bases lay outside the gene matches. Germline V gene sequence: CDR1 SQVTM, CDR2 ANQGSEA. CDR3 residues: CSVEGLGQRSYTF. CDR3 in DNA: TGCAGCGTGGAGGGGTTGGGACAGCGGAGCTACACCTTC.

The CDR3 sequence is CASSVGNTGELFF. CDR3 nucleotides: TGTGCCAGCAGCGTAGGGAACACCGGGGAGCTGTTTTTT. This chain uses TRBV9 with TRBJ2-2; D gene uncertain. Trimming stripped 0 bases from V and 1 base from J, with 1 base between. The CDR3 is made up of 13 amino acids. The germline CDR1 and CDR2 sequences are SGDLS and YYNGEE.

There are a few counts of this clonotype. This chain links TRBV20-1 with TRBJ1-5; 9 bases map to TRBD1. CDR3 length: 14 amino acids. Germline CDR1 DFQATT, CDR2 SNEGSKA (reference sequence). Losses at the gene ends were 6 bases for V and 3 bases for J; bases not matched to a gene: 6. The DNA of the CDR3 is TGCAGTGCCTCGGACAGGGGAAACAATCAGCCCCAGCATTTT. Translating gives CSASDRGNNQPQHF.

This chain joins TRBV20-1 and TRBJ2-1; 10 bases fit TRBD2. V lost 2 bases and J lost 3; bases outside the gene matches: 10. The V gene's germline CDR1 is DFQATT and CDR2 SNEGSKA (reference sequence). The CDR3 contains 17 residues. The CDR3 coding sequence is TGCAGTGCTAGAAGTAGGGAGCGGGGGGGCCTCTACAATGAGCAGTTCTTC. It codes for CSARSRERGGLYNEQFF.

This clonotype turned up a few times. The chain has TRBV24-1 and TRBJ2-3; 7 nucleotides line up with TRBD1. Germline lookup yields CDR1 KGHDR and CDR2 SFDVKD. The ends lost 5 bases at V and 4 bases at J; junction bases unmatched: 5. The CDR3 totals 14 residues. This CDR3 is CATSGVQGADTQYF. CDR3 sequence (DNA): TGTGCCACCAGTGGGGTTCAGGGGGCAGATACGCAGTATTTT.

Details on this clonotype: This sequence may be a read error, since a much larger clone differs from it by one base. The CDR3 region has the DNA TGCGCCAGCAAAGGGACCCGAGAGACAGATGCGCAGTATTTT. Translation: CASKGTRETDAQYF. The genes are TRBV10-2 and TRBJ2-3; the D call may be TRBD1 or TRBD2 (5 bases each). Per germline, CDR1 WSHSY and CDR2 SAAADI. This CDR3 region has 14 residues.

The V gene is TRBV20-1, the J gene TRBJ2-3; D is possibly TRBD1 or TRBD2 (5 bases each). The CDR3 length is 15 residues. Germline CDR1 DFQATT, CDR2 SNEGSKA (reference sequence). Trimming pared 2 bases from V and 6 bases from J, leaving 18 bases between. CDR3: CSARNGFGASDTQYF. The CDR3 DNA follows: TGCAGTGCTAGAAACGGTTTCGGGGCATCGGATACGCAGTATTTT.

A few counts support this clonotype. The rearrangement links TRBV7-8 to TRBJ1-2, with 8 nucleotides matching TRBD1. V lost 5 bases to trimming and J lost 2 bases; unmatched junction nucleotides: 16. CDR3 length: 18 residues. Germline V gene data show CDR1 as SGHVS and CDR2 as FQNEAQ. The CDR3 sequence is CASSPTKQTGDRNYGYTF. CDR3 coding DNA: TGTGCCAGCAGCCCAACCAAACAGACAGGGGACAGAAACTATGGCTACACCTTC.

In its sample, this clonotype was seen a few times. This chain connects TRBV24-1 to TRBJ2-3; unclear D gene. V was trimmed by 4 bases and J by 1 base, leaving 11 bases between them. From germline, CDR1 is KGHDR and CDR2 SFDVKD. This CDR3 has 15 amino acids. DNA of the CDR3: TGTGCCACCAGTGAGGTGGGCAGTCGCACAGATACGCAGTATTTT. It is translated as CATSEVGSRTDTQYF.